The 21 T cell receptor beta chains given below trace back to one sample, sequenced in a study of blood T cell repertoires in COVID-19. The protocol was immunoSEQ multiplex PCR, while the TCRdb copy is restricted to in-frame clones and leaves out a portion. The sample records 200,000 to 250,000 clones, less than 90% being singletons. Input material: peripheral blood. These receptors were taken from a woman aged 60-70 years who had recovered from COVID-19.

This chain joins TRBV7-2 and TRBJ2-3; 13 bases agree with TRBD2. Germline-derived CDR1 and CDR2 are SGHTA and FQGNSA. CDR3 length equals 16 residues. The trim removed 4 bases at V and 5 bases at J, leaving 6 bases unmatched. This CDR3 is CASSYTSGGAGDTQYF. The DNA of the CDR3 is TGTGCCAGCAGCTATACTAGCGGGGGGGCCGGAGATACGCAGTATTTT. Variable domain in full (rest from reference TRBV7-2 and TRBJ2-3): GAGVSQSPSNKVTEKGKDVELRCDPISGHTALYWYRQSLGQGLEFLIYFQGNSAPDKSGLPSDRFSAERTGGSVSTLTIQRTQQEDSAVYLCASSYTSGGAGDTQYFGPGTRLTVL.

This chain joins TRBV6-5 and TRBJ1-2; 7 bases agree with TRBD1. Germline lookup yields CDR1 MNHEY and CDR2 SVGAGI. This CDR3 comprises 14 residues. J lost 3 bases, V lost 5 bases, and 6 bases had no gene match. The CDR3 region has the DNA TGTGCCAGCAGTCTACAGGGGCTTGACTATGGCTACACCTTC. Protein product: CASSLQGLDYGYTF.

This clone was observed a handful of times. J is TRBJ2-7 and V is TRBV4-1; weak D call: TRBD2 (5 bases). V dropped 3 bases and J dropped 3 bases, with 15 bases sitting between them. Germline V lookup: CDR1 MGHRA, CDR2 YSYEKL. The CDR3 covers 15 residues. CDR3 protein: CASSQIIARNYEQYF. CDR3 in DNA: TGCGCCAGCAGCCAGATAATAGCGAGAAACTACGAGCAGTACTTC.

CDR3 in DNA: TGTGCCAGCAGCAAAACACAGTTGATGAACACTGAAGCTTTCTTT. It is translated as CASSKTQLMNTEAFF. The chain employs TRBV21-1 and TRBJ1-1; TRBD1 is taken as the D call from the table, unchecked against the DNA. TRBV21-1 is a pseudogene segment. This CDR3 is 15 amino acids long.

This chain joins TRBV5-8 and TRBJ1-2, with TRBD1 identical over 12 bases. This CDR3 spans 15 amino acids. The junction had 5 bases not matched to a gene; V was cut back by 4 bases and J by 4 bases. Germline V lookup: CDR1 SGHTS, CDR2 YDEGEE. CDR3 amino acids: CASSTGTGGVYGYTF. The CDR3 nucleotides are TGTGCCAGCAGCACCGGGACAGGGGGCGTCTATGGCTACACCTTC.

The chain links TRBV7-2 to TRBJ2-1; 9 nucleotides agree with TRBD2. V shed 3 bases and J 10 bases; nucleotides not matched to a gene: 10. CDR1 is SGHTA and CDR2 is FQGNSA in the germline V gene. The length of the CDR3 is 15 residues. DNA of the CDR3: TGTGCCAGCAGCTTCCAGCGGGGGGTAGGGGAAGAGCAGTTCTTC. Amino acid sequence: CASSFQRGVGEEQFF. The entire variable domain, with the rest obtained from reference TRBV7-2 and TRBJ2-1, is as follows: GAGVSQSPSNKVTEKGKDVELRCDPISGHTALYWYRQSLGQGLEFLIYFQGNSAPDKSGLPSDRFSAERTGGSVSTLTIQRTQQEDSAVYLCASSFQRGVGEEQFFGPGTRLTVL.

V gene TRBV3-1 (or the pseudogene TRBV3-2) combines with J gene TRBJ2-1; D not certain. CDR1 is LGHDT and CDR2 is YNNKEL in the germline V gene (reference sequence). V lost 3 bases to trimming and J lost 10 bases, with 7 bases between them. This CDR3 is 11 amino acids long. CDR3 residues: CASSHSREQFF. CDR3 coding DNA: TGTGCCAGCAGCCATTCGAGGGAGCAGTTCTTC.

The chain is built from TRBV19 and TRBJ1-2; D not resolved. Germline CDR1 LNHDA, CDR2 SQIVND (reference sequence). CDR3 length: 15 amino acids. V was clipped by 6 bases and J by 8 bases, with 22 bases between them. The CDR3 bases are TGTGCCAGTAGCAAGGAAGTGTCGCGGGGAGGGGGCTACACCTTC. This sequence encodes CASSKEVSRGGGYTF.

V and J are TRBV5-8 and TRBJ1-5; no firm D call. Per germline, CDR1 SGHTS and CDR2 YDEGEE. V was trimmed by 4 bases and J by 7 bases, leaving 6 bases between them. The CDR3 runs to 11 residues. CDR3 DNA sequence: TGTGCCAGCAGCGTTCAACAGCCCCAGCATTTT. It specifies CASSVQQPQHF.

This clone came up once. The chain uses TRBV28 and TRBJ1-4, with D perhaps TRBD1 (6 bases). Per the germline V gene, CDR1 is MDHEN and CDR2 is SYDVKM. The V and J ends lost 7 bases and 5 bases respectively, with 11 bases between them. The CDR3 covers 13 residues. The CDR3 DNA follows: TGTGCCAGCATAGGGGGGGGAAATGAAAAACTGTTTTTT. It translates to CASIGGGNEKLFF.

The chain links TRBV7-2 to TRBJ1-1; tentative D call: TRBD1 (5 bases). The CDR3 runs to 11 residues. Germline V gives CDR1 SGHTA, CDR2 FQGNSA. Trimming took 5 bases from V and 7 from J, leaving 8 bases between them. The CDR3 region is CASSVTVEAFF. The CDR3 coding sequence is TGTGCCAGCAGCGTGACAGTTGAAGCTTTCTTT. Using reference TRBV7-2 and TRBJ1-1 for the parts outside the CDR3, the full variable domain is GAGVSQSPSNKVTEKGKDVELRCDPISGHTALYWYRQSLGQGLEFLIYFQGNSAPDKSGLPSDRFSAERTGGSVSTLTIQRTQQEDSAVYLCASSVTVEAFFGQGTRLTVV.

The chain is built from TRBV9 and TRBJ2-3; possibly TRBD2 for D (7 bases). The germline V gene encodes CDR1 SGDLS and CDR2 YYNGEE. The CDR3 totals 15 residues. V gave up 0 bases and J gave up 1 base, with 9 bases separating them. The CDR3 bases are TGTGCCAGCAGCGTAGAGGGGGGGGGCACAGATACGCAGTATTTT. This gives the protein CASSVEGGGTDTQYF.

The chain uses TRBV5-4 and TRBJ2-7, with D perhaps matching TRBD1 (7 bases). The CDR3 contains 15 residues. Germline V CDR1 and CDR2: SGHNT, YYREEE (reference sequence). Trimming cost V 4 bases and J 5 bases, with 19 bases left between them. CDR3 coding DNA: TGTGCCAGCAGCCTAAGTCGGGCAGGGGGGCACGAGCAGTACTTC. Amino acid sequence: CASSLSRAGGHEQYF. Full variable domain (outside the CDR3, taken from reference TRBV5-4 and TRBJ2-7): ETGVTQSPTHLIKTRGQQVTLRCSSQSGHNTVSWYQQALGQGPQFIFQYYREEENGRGNFPPRFSGLQFPNYSSELNVNALELDDSALYLCASSLSRAGGHEQYFGPGTRLTVT.

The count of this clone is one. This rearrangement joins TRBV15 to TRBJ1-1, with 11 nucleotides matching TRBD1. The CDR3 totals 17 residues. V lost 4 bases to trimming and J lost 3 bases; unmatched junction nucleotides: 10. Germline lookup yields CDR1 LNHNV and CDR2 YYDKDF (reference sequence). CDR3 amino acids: CATSTRTGGEKDTEAFF. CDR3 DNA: TGTGCCACCAGCACCCGGACAGGGGGCGAGAAGGACACTGAAGCTTTCTTT.

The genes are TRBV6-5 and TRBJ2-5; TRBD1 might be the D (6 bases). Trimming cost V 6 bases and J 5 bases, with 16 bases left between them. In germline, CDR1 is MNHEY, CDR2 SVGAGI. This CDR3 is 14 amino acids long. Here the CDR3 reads CASSLNRAGETQYF. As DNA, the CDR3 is TGTGCCAGCAGCCTTAACAGGGCCGGGGAGACCCAGTACTTC.

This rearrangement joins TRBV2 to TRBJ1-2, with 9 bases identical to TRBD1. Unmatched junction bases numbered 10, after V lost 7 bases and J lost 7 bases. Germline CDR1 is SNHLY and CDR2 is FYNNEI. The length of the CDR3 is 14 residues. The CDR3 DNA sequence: TGTGCCAGCACTCGGGGACAGGGATTCGCTGGCTACACCTTC. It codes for CASTRGQGFAGYTF.

This chain's CDR3 is CASSQPSGGPADTQYF. In DNA form, the CDR3 reads TGCGCCAGCAGCCAGCCTAGCGGGGGGCCGGCAGATACGCAGTATTTT. The gene calls are TRBV5-1 and TRBJ2-3; 11 nucleotides agree with TRBD2. The CDR3 length is 16 residues. Germline values: CDR1 SGHRS, CDR2 YFSETQ. Trimming took 4 bases from V and 4 from J; bases not matched to a gene: 8.

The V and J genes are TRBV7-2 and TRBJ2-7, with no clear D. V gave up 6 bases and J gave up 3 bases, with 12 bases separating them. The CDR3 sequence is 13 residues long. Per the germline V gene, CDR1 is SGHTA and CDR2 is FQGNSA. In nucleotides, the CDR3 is TGTGCCAGCAGTCCTCGGGTCTTCTACGAGCAGTACTTC. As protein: CASSPRVFYEQYF.

The CDR3 spells CASSSLGGPSTDTQYF. DNA for the CDR3: TGTGCCAGCAGCTCTCTGGGGGGGCCTAGCACAGATACGCAGTATTTT. The chain carries TRBV7-6 and TRBJ2-3; D is possibly TRBD2 (7 bases). Per the germline V gene, CDR1 is SGHVS and CDR2 is FNYEAQ. CDR3 size: 16 residues. V lost 4 bases and J lost 0, with 14 bases in between.

CDR3 protein: CASSLRTGYNEQFF. The CDR3 coding sequence is TGTGCCAGCAGCTTGCGGACAGGGTACAATGAGCAGTTCTTC. The chain joins TRBV5-5 to TRBJ2-1, with TRBD1 matching over 8 bases. The CDR3 extends over 14 amino acids. The junction had 1 base not matched to a gene; V was cut back by 1 base and J by 4 bases. Per the germline V gene, CDR1 is SGHKS and CDR2 is YYEKEE (reference sequence).

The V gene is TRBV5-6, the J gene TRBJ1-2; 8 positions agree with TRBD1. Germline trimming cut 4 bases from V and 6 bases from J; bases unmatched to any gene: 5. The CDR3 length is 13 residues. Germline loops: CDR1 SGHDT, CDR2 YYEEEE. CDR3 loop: CASSIGTGDGYTF. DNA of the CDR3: TGTGCCAGCAGCATCGGGACAGGAGATGGCTACACCTTC. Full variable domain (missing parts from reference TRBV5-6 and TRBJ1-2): DAGVTQSPTHLIKTRGQQVTLRCSPKSGHDTVSWYQQALGQGPQFIFQYYEEEERQRGNFPDRFSGHQFPNYSSELNVNALLLGDSALYLCASSIGTGDGYTFGSGTRLTVV.